This T cell receptor beta chain was sequenced during a study of T cell repertoires in cytomegalovirus infection. About the study: Evidence of both CMV infection and a matching HLA type came from public TCR beta signatures. Points from the study as a whole: Cumulative frequency of public TCR beta families picked out carriers of CMV plus the relevant HLA.

This clonotype was recorded a few times. Its specificity is unknown. Germline CDR1 is LNHDA and CDR2 is SQIVND (reference sequence). The CDR3 sequence is 12 residues long. Deletions cut 2 bases from V and 5 bases from J, with 4 bases between. TCRdb re-called the reads with MiXCR, one entry per CDR3 protein. The table has approximately 1,000,000 distinct CDR3 sequences, approximately 31% seen once. The source is a human donor in good health (CMV status not recorded). Some clones in this sample may be carry-over from other donors' samples. V and J are TRBV19 and TRBJ2-4; D ambiguous. Sequenced material: cultured CD8+ T cells from PBMCs, taken from culture after CMV antigen stimulation. The CDR3 here is CASSITENIQYF. CDR3 sequence (DNA): TGTGCCAGTAGTATAACGGAAAACATTCAGTACTTC.